This TCR beta chain originates from a study of human T cells and chemical hapten exposure. TCRdb re-analysed the RACE reads in MiXCR, keeping a single row per CDR3 protein. The sample consists of 99,000 or so distinct CDR3 sequences, about 34% of them appearing once. The CDR3 length is 16 residues. With 8 bases clipped from V and 0 bases from J, the junction kept 10 bases outside the gene matches. Germline V gene sequence: CDR1 SGHVS, CDR2 FNYEAQ. Study conclusions and caveats: High-frequency TCRs, those above 1 in 1000, stayed the same after DPC sensitization.

Stated time point: patch test 3, about 24 weeks after DPC sensitization. Indicated treatment: therapeutic diphenylcyclopropenone sensitization with weekly scalp DPC. This clonotype was seen only a few times. The antigen remains undetermined. The clonotype originates from a man in his forties or fifties with alopecia areata. Some clones in this sample may be carry-over from other donors' samples. The source was whole blood, collected in connection with sensitization to the hapten diphenylcyclopropenone (DPC). The genes are TRBV7-6 and TRBJ2-1, with 7 bases fitting TRBD2. CDR3 sequence reads: CASLKASGLSYNEQFF. In DNA, the CDR3 is TGTGCCAGCTTGAAGGCTAGCGGACTCTCCTACAATGAGCAGTTCTTC.